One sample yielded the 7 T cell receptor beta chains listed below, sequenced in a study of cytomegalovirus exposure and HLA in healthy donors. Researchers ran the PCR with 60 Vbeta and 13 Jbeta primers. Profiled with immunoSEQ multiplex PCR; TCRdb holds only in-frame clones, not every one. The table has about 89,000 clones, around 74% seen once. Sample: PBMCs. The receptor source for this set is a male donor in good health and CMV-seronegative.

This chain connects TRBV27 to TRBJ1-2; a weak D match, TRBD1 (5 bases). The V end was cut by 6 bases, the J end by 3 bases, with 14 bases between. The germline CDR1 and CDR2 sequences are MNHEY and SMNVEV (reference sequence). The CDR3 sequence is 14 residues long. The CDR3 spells CASRLRQFDYGYTF. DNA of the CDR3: TGTGCCAGCAGGTTAAGACAGTTTGACTATGGCTACACCTTC.

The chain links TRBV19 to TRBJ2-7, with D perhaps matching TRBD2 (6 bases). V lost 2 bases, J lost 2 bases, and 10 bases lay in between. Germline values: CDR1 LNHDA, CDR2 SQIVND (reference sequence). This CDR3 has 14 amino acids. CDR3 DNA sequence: TGTGCCAGTAGTATAACGGGGGTCCCCTACGAGCAGTACTTC. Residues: CASSITGVPYEQYF. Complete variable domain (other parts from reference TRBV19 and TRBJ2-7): DGGITQSPKYLFRKEGQNVTLSCEQNLNHDAMYWYRQDPGQGLRLIYYSQIVNDFQKGDIAEGYSVSREKKESFPLTVTSAQKNPTAFYLCASSITGVPYEQYFGPGTRLTVT.

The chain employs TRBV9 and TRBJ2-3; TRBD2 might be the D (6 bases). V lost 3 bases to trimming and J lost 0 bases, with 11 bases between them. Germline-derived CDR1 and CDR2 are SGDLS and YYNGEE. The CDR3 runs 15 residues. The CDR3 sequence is CASSGGTTSTDTQYF. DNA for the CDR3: TGTGCCAGCAGCGGCGGGACCACCAGCACAGATACGCAGTATTTT.

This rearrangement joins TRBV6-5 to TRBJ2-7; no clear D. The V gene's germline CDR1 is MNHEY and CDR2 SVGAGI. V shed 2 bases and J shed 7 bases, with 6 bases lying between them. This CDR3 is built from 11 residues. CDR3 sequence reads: CASSYLREQYF. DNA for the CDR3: TGTGCCAGCAGTTACCTGCGTGAGCAGTACTTC.

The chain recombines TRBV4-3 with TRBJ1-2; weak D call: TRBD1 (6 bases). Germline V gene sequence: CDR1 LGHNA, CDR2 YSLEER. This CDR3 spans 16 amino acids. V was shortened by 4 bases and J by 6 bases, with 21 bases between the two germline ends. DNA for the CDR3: TGCGCCAGCAGCCTCCAATTTCCCGAAGGGGGTGATGGCTACACCTTC. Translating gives CASSLQFPEGGDGYTF.

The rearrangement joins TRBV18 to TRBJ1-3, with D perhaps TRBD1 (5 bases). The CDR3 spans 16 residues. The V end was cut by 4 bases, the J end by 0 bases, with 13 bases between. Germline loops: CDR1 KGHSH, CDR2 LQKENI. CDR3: CASSQRGGGSGNTIYF. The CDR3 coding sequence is TGTGCCAGCTCACAACGCGGGGGGGGCTCTGGAAACACCATATATTTT.

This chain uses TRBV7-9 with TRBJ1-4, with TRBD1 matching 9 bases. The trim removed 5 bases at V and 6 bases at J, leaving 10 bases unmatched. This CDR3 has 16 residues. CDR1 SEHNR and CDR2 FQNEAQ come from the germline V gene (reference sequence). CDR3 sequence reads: CASSLRRGTGYEKLFF. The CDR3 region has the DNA TGTGCCAGCAGCCTGAGAAGGGGGACAGGGTATGAAAAACTGTTTTTT.